These T cell receptor beta chains were read from a single sample in a study of T cell responses to AZD1222 COVID-19 vaccine. Assay used: immunoSEQ multiplex PCR; TCRdb lists only in-frame clones, some missing. The sample holds about 140,000 clones; around 93% are singletons and the top ten take around 2.7%. This material consisted of peripheral blood, taken on day 0 of AZD1222 vaccination. All receptors come from an adult in good health. Both conserved end residues are part of each CDR3. D genes are given only for firm matches. Expanded clones are given a class, and other clones once, few, many or no size at all.

D gene | J gene | V gene | clone size | CDR3 protein | CDR3 DNA
- | TRBJ2-3 | TRBV14 | - | CASSPKIRTSTDTQYF | TGTGCCAGCAGCCCAAAGATTCGGACTAGCACAGATACGCAGTATTTT
TRBD1 | TRBJ2-5 | TRBV9 | - | CASSSNDWTGGGGGETQYF | TGTGCCAGCAGCTCTAATGACTGGACAGGGGGCGGAGGGGGAGAGACCCAGTACTTC
- | TRBJ2-3 | TRBV2 | - | CASKTSTDTQYF | TGTGCCAGTAAGACTAGCACAGATACGCAGTATTTT
TRBD1 | TRBJ1-1 | TRBV27 | once | CASSFTAGTGVIF | TGTGCCAGCAGTTTCACGGCCGGGACAGGCGTTATCTTT
- | TRBJ2-4 | TRBV9 | - | CASSAGIGKNIQYF | TGTGCCAGCAGCGCCGGGATTGGCAAAAACATTCAGTACTTC
- | TRBJ2-1 | TRBV11-2 | - | CASSPRVRYSYNEQFF | TGTGCCAGCAGCCCCAGGGTGCGGTATTCCTACAATGAGCAGTTCTTC
- | TRBJ1-2 | TRBV6-5 | - | CASSFLTGINGYTF | TGTGCCAGCAGTTTCTTGACGGGGATCAATGGCTACACCTTC
- | TRBJ2-4 | TRBV7-8 | - | CASSLVFPSYGPLAKNIQYF | TGTGCCAGCAGCTTAGTATTCCCGTCGTACGGGCCCTTAGCCAAAAACATTCAGTACTTC
- | TRBJ1-2 | TRBV27 | - | CASSYRGAPASYGYTF | TGTGCCAGCAGTTACCGAGGGGCGCCCGCTTCCTATGGCTACACCTTC
- | TRBJ2-3 | TRBV4-1 | - | CASRQPLTDTQYF | TGCGCCAGCAGGCAGCCCCTAACAGATACGCAGTATTTT
- | TRBJ2-7 | TRBV25-1 | - | CASSELAAPHGQYF | TGTGCCAGCAGTGAATTGGCGGCTCCCCACGGGCAGTACTTC
- | TRBJ2-7 | TRBV3-1/TRBV3-2 | - | CASSQSVSSYEQYF | TGTGCCAGCAGCCAAAGCGTCAGCTCCTACGAGCAGTACTTC
TRBD2 | TRBJ2-6 | TRBV5-1 | - | CASSPKLAGRSGANVLTF | TGCGCCAGCAGCCCTAAACTAGCGGGACGCTCTGGGGCCAACGTCCTGACTTTC
TRBD1 | TRBJ1-2 | TRBV28 | - | CAGAGGLGYGYTF | TGTGCCGGAGCAGGGGGCCTTGGGTATGGCTACACCTTC
- | TRBJ1-1 | TRBV28 | - | CASNTQGMNTEAFF | TGTGCCAGCAATACGCAGGGGATGAACACTGAAGCTTTCTTT
- | TRBJ1-3 | TRBV9 | few | CASSEGRISGNTIYF | TGTGCCAGCAGCGAAGGACGGATCTCTGGAAACACCATATATTTT
TRBD2 | TRBJ2-1 | TRBV9 | - | CASSLTPSFGGRAGGEQFF | TGTGCCAGCAGCCTAACCCCCAGTTTTGGCGGGAGGGCCGGGGGTGAGCAGTTCTTC
- | TRBJ1-5 | TRBV19 | - | CASSATDYSNQPQHF | TGTGCCAGTAGTGCGACAGATTATAGCAATCAGCCCCAGCATTTT
- | TRBJ2-2 | TRBV27 | - | CASGPGGELFF | TGTGCCAGCGGCCCCGGCGGGGAGCTGTTTTTT
- | TRBJ1-4 | TRBV19 | - | CASSLGINEKLFF | TGTGCCAGTAGCTTGGGGATTAATGAAAAACTGTTTTTT
- | TRBJ2-2 | TRBV24-1 | once | CATSDGGKETGELFF | TGTGCCACCAGTGATGGCGGGAAAGAGACCGGGGAGCTGTTTTTT
- | TRBJ2-7 | TRBV27 | - | CASSLRATYEQYF | TGTGCCAGCAGTTTAAGGGCCACCTACGAGCAGTACTTC
- | TRBJ2-1 | TRBV20-1 | - | CSANKLNEQFF | TGCAGTGCTAATAAACTGAATGAGCAGTTCTTC
- | TRBJ1-3 | TRBV28 | - | CASSLGGPGNTIYF | TGTGCCAGCAGTTTAGGGGGGCCTGGAAACACCATATATTTT
TRBD2 | TRBJ2-2 | TRBV5-4 | - | CASSTLAGGPYTGELFF | TGTGCCAGCAGCACTCTTGCGGGAGGGCCGTACACCGGGGAGCTGTTTTTT
- | TRBJ1-1 | TRBV3-1/TRBV3-2 | - | CASSLNRADTEAFF | TGTGCCAGCAGTCTCAACAGGGCGGACACTGAAGCTTTCTTT